The rows below give T cell receptor beta chains drawn from one sample of a study of T cell responses to AZD1222 COVID-19 vaccine. The protocol was immunoSEQ multiplex PCR, while the TCRdb copy is restricted to in-frame clones and leaves out a portion. The sample has about 120,000 clones, about 88% seen once. Sequenced material: peripheral blood, taken on day 0 of AZD1222 vaccination. All receptors come from an adult in good health. The CDR3 runs from the conserved cysteine through the conserved F or W. Where a row states a size, it is once, few, many or the class of an expanded clone; other rows omit it.

V gene: TRBV11-3; clone size: once; J gene: TRBJ2-7; CDR3 length: 14; CDR3 protein: CASSPGQGSYEQYF
V gene: TRBV4-1; clone size: once; J gene: TRBJ1-1; CDR3 length: 17; CDR3 protein: CASSQVEGGYLNTEAFF
V gene: TRBV28; clone size: .; J gene: TRBJ1-1; CDR3 length: 11; CDR3 protein: CASSLLMEAFF
V gene: TRBV19; clone size: .; J gene: TRBJ2-1; CDR3 length: 15; CDR3 protein: CASTSELAGWNEQFF
V gene: TRBV11-3; clone size: .; J gene: TRBJ2-7; CDR3 length: 16; CDR3 protein: CASSLGSTGAAYEQYF
V gene: TRBV5-6; clone size: .; J gene: TRBJ1-2; CDR3 length: 15; CDR3 protein: CASSLGQNTNYGYTF
V gene: TRBV5-4; clone size: .; J gene: TRBJ1-1; CDR3 length: 15; CDR3 protein: CASSGPDRALQEAFF
V gene: TRBV25-1; clone size: .; J gene: TRBJ1-6; CDR3 length: 14; CDR3 protein: CASGSGGAYSPLHF
V gene: TRBV2; clone size: .; J gene: TRBJ1-5; CDR3 length: 15; CDR3 protein: CASSDWAAGNQPQHF
V gene: TRBV7-9; clone size: .; J gene: TRBJ1-5; CDR3 length: 15; CDR3 protein: CASSWGQGIYQPQHF
V gene: TRBV6-5; clone size: .; J gene: TRBJ1-4; CDR3 length: 14; CDR3 protein: CASRASATNEKLFF
V gene: TRBV9; clone size: .; J gene: TRBJ1-6; CDR3 length: 15; CDR3 protein: CASSVAGRENSPLHF
V gene: TRBV30; clone size: .; J gene: TRBJ1-4; CDR3 length: 13; CDR3 protein: CAWSVAHWEKLFF
V gene: TRBV5-1; clone size: once; J gene: TRBJ1-1; CDR3 length: 13; CDR3 protein: CASSLLGDTEAFF
V gene: TRBV4-1; clone size: once; J gene: TRBJ2-3; CDR3 length: 15; CDR3 protein: CASSRTSVNSDTQYF
V gene: TRBV5-4; clone size: .; J gene: TRBJ2-1; CDR3 length: 13; CDR3 protein: CASSLSGLPEQFF
V gene: TRBV27; clone size: .; J gene: TRBJ1-1; CDR3 length: 16; CDR3 protein: CASSLLLGQRGTEAFF
V gene: TRBV2; clone size: .; J gene: TRBJ2-1; CDR3 length: 17; CDR3 protein: CASRFTSGGGLPNEQFF
V gene: TRBV6-1; clone size: .; J gene: TRBJ2-3; CDR3 length: 17; CDR3 protein: CASSESLRREGSDTQYF
V gene: TRBV9; clone size: .; J gene: TRBJ2-1; CDR3 length: 14; CDR3 protein: CASSSGLGHDEQFF
V gene: TRBV20-1; clone size: few; J gene: TRBJ1-4; CDR3 length: 10; CDR3 protein: CSGLNEKLFF
V gene: TRBV27; clone size: .; J gene: TRBJ1-2; CDR3 length: 16; CDR3 protein: CASRPRQGGHPYGYTF
V gene: TRBV28; clone size: .; J gene: TRBJ1-1; CDR3 length: 17; CDR3 protein: CASSLMQGGTSPTEAFF
V gene: TRBV7-2; clone size: once; J gene: TRBJ2-7; CDR3 length: 16; CDR3 protein: CASSLLLLAGGYEQYF
V gene: TRBV5-6; clone size: .; J gene: TRBJ1-1; CDR3 length: 12; CDR3 protein: CASSLGPGGAFF
V gene: TRBV18; clone size: .; J gene: TRBJ1-3; CDR3 length: 14; CDR3 protein: CASRMDRAGNTIYF
V gene: TRBV12-5; clone size: many; J gene: TRBJ1-1; CDR3 length: 13; CDR3 protein: CASGLGMNTEAFF
V gene: TRBV9; clone size: .; J gene: TRBJ1-1; CDR3 length: 15; CDR3 protein: CASSPGGGPNTEAFF
V gene: TRBV10-3; clone size: .; J gene: TRBJ1-1; CDR3 length: 12; CDR3 protein: CAITGGTAEAFF
V gene: TRBV6-5; clone size: .; J gene: TRBJ2-2; CDR3 length: 15; CDR3 protein: CASSWTSGNTGELFF
V gene: TRBV12-3/TRBV12-4; clone size: .; J gene: TRBJ2-1; CDR3 length: 13; CDR3 protein: CASGWTGGNEQFF
V gene: TRBV6-5; clone size: .; J gene: TRBJ1-2; CDR3 length: 13; CDR3 protein: CASRRGQGHGYTF
V gene: TRBV10-3; clone size: .; J gene: TRBJ1-1; CDR3 length: 12; CDR3 protein: CAISPTGIEAFF
V gene: TRBV21-1; clone size: .; J gene: TRBJ1-5; CDR3 length: 17; CDR3 protein: CASSRQGVLRYNQPQHF
V gene: TRBV6-5; clone size: .; J gene: TRBJ1-2; CDR3 length: 12; CDR3 protein: CASGRGNYGYTF
V gene: TRBV24-1; clone size: .; J gene: TRBJ1-5; CDR3 length: 13; CDR3 protein: CATSKGGNQPQHF
V gene: TRBV6-5; clone size: .; J gene: TRBJ1-1; CDR3 length: 13; CDR3 protein: CASRAGTVTEAFF
V gene: TRBV5-4; clone size: once; J gene: TRBJ1-2; CDR3 length: 14; CDR3 protein: CASSLQGQGYGYTF
V gene: TRBV29-1; clone size: few; J gene: TRBJ2-1; CDR3 length: 12; CDR3 protein: CSVATPWDEQFF
V gene: TRBV4-1; clone size: .; J gene: TRBJ1-6; CDR3 length: 15; CDR3 protein: CASSRARGLQSPLHF
V gene: TRBV6-5; clone size: .; J gene: TRBJ2-3; CDR3 length: 13; CDR3 protein: CASGNSFTDTQYF
V gene: TRBV2; clone size: .; J gene: TRBJ1-2; CDR3 length: 13; CDR3 protein: CASSAGGNYGYTF
V gene: TRBV10-1; clone size: few; J gene: TRBJ2-1; CDR3 length: 13; CDR3 protein: CASRHGFYNEQFF
V gene: TRBV13; clone size: .; J gene: TRBJ2-1; CDR3 length: 17; CDR3 protein: CASSYIIDLLSYNEQFF
V gene: TRBV12-3/TRBV12-4; clone size: once; J gene: TRBJ2-1; CDR3 length: 12; CDR3 protein: CASSFAGHEQFF
V gene: TRBV7-3; clone size: .; J gene: TRBJ2-7; CDR3 length: 14; CDR3 protein: CASSLTYGSYEQYF
V gene: TRBV28; clone size: .; J gene: TRBJ1-2; CDR3 length: 15; CDR3 protein: CASSLSLQGSYGYTF
V gene: TRBV14; clone size: .; J gene: TRBJ1-6; CDR3 length: 17; CDR3 protein: CASSQDPGTFGYSPLHF
V gene: TRBV15; clone size: .; J gene: TRBJ1-2; CDR3 length: 15; CDR3 protein: CATSRDRTPNYGYTF
V gene: TRBV4-1; clone size: .; J gene: TRBJ2-2; CDR3 length: 14; CDR3 protein: CASSQDQRTGELFF
V gene: TRBV27; clone size: .; J gene: TRBJ1-5; CDR3 length: 13; CDR3 protein: CASSWISNQPQHF
V gene: TRBV28; clone size: .; J gene: TRBJ1-6; CDR3 length: 15; CDR3 protein: CASSLYQGMNSPLHF
V gene: TRBV28; clone size: once; J gene: TRBJ2-2; CDR3 length: 12; CDR3 protein: CASQEVTGELFF
V gene: TRBV7-2; clone size: .; J gene: TRBJ1-1; CDR3 length: 13; CDR3 protein: CASSLTRDTEAFF